This passage covers 8 T cell receptor beta chains from one sample sequenced in a study of T cells after yellow fever vaccination (dated by TCRdb to the late 2010s). The library was made by 5' RACE. TCRdb records Illumina HiSeq 2500 as the sequencer. TCRdb handled the public reads itself, with Q25 trimming in fastp and clone calling in MiXCR, and kept productive beta chains. Each record represents a unique CDR3 protein, reported with the most common genes and DNA among its rows. Here the sample has more than 120,000 distinct CDR3 sequences; 7.7% occur a single time. Under 0.85% of the sample goes to the ten largest clones. The label giving this sample's treatment or condition can be read as: live attenuated yellow fever vaccine strain. The material was CD4+ T cells sorted from PBMCs, obtained 5 days after the yellow fever booster vaccination. Receptors originate from a man aged 25-45 years who received the YFV17D yellow fever vaccine.

This clonotype was seen many times. The chain links TRBV6-6 to TRBJ2-5; weak D call: TRBD1 (6 bases). The CDR3 runs to 13 residues. Trimming cost V 6 bases and J 5 bases, with 13 bases left between them. Germline-derived CDR1 and CDR2 are MNHNY and SVGAGI (reference sequence). The CDR3 spells CASSRDISETQYF. The CDR3 coding sequence is TGTGCCAGCAGCCGGGACATCTCCGAGACCCAGTACTTC.

V and J are TRBV20-1 and TRBJ2-3, with 9 positions matching TRBD2. Trimming took 3 bases from V and 4 from J; bases not matched to a gene: 5. This CDR3 has 14 residues. Germline V gene lookup returns CDR1 DFQATT and CDR2 SNEGSKA (reference sequence). The CDR3 is CSASLAGVADTQYF. In nucleotides, the CDR3 is TGCAGTGCTAGTTTAGCGGGAGTGGCAGATACGCAGTATTTT.

Details on this clonotype: Since a much larger clone is just one base distant, this may be a read error. The chain couples TRBV10-2 to TRBJ1-2; D may be TRBD1 (6 bases). CDR1 is WSHSY and CDR2 is SAAADI in the germline V gene. The V end was cut by 8 bases, the J end by 0 bases, with 10 bases between. This CDR3 is 13 amino acids long. The CDR3 coding sequence is TGCGCCAGCGCTTGGACAGCTAACTATGGCTACACCTTC. Encoded protein: CASAWTANYGYTF.

This clonotype was counted ten times or more. J is TRBJ2-1 and V is TRBV10-2, with no clear D. The CDR3 has 11 residues. Trimming pared 7 bases from V and 3 bases from J, leaving 4 bases between. Germline assignment: CDR1 WSHSY and CDR2 SAAADI. This chain's CDR3 is CASIDYNEQFF. The CDR3 nucleotides are TGCGCCAGCATCGACTACAATGAGCAGTTCTTC.

In its sample, this clonotype was seen many times. V and J are TRBV7-2 and TRBJ2-3, with 11 bases lining up with TRBD1. Losses at the gene ends were 6 bases for V and 0 bases for J; bases not matched to a gene: 23. The CDR3 spans 22 residues. Germline lookup yields CDR1 SGHTA and CDR2 FQGNSA. The CDR3 coding sequence is TGTGCCAGCAGAAAGTCCCGGGACAGGGGGATCAAGGGGTGGACTAGCACAGATACGCAGTATTTT. It encodes CASRKSRDRGIKGWTSTDTQYF.

This clonotype was observed many times. V and J are TRBV12-3 or TRBV12-4 and TRBJ2-7; the match to TRBD2 covers 13 bases. CDR3 length: 16 residues. Unmatched junction bases numbered 7, after V lost 4 bases and J lost 4 bases. CDR3 bases: TGTGCCAGCAGTTCTAGGGGGACTAGCGGGAATTACGAGCAGTACTTC. Translated: CASSSRGTSGNYEQYF.

The chain recombines TRBV10-2 with TRBJ2-3, with 7 positions matching TRBD2. Germline loops: CDR1 WSHSY, CDR2 SAAADI. J gave up 2 bases and V 8 bases, and 4 bases lay outside the gene matches. There are 13 residues in the CDR3. The CDR3 loop reads CASGREPTDTQYF. The CDR3 bases are TGCGCCAGCGGGAGGGAACCCACAGATACGCAGTATTTT.

This clonotype was picked up many times. This sequence joins TRBV7-2 and TRBJ2-1; 9 bases match TRBD2. The CDR3 loop spans 15 amino acids. The V gene's germline CDR1 is SGHTA and CDR2 FQGNSA. Trimming cost V 3 bases and J 4 bases; bases outside gene matches: 4. CDR3 nucleotides: TGTGCCAGCAGCTTCGGACTAGCGCTGTACAATGAGCAGTTCTTC. Translating it yields CASSFGLALYNEQFF.